This TCR beta chain comes out of a study of T-cell reconstitution after alpha-beta-depleted transplantation in children. The sample holds many counts of this clonotype. During its preparation, the TCRbeta library received unique molecular identifiers. One entry per CDR3 protein results from TCRdb running MiXCR on the PCR reads. Counted here are around 380,000 distinct CDR3 sequences, around 9.9% occurring once; the ten biggest clones make up approximately 5%. The sequence was obtained from a human donor who donated a stem cell graft to a child with acute myeloid leukemia. The sequencing here drew on PBMCs from the stem cell graft donor, taken from the stem cell graft.

CDR3 protein: CASGGGYNEQFF. The CDR3 DNA is TGTGCCAGCGGAGGGGGCTACAATGAGCAGTTCTTC. The chain couples TRBV9 to TRBJ2-1, with D possibly being TRBD1 or TRBD2 (6 bases each). V lost 7 bases and J lost 3, with 8 bases in between. The CDR3 spans 12 residues. Per the germline V gene, CDR1 is SGDLS and CDR2 is YYNGEE.